This T cell receptor (beta chain) was documented in a study of cytomegalovirus exposure and HLA in healthy donors. PCR was performed using 60 Vbeta and 13 Jbeta primers. TCRdb keeps only in-frame clones here, not all; method: immunoSEQ multiplex PCR. The table records 150,000 to 200,000 clones, about 81% of them present only once. Whole-study findings and limits: Overall, roughly 160 TCR beta chains were annotated as cytomegalovirus-associated.

Germline values: CDR1 SEHNR, CDR2 FQNEAQ (reference sequence). The length of the CDR3 is 15 residues. V was cut by 5 bases and J by 4 bases, with 17 bases left in between. Turning to this clone: Its antigen is still unknown.

The source material was PBMCs. This sequence was found in a woman aged 30 to 39 in good health and CMV-seronegative. V usage is TRBV7-9 and J usage is TRBJ1-2; D remains ambiguous. The CDR3: CASSPSAGVSYGYTF. CDR3 nucleotides: TGTGCCAGCAGCCCATCGGCGGGTGTCAGCTATGGCTACACCTTC.